This TCR beta chain was identified during a study of vaccination effects on CD4 cells after COVID-19 (dated by TCRdb to 2021 to 2024). At the level of the whole study: The ViraFEST assay stimulated PBMC with viral peptide pools and then used TCR sequencing to identify antigen-specific CD4+ T cell clonotypes by expansion. Two doses of either the BNT162b2 or the mRNA-1273 mRNA SARS-CoV-2 vaccine were administered to participants. Some 1.9 million PBMC per well were cultured with roughly 10 ug/ml peptides in IMDM containing about 5% human AB serum, approximately 10 IU/ml IL-2 and gentamicin. SARS-CoV-2 spike-specific CD4+ TCR repertoires from before and after mRNA vaccination were compared in COVID-19 convalescent patients and in infection-naive vaccine recipients. Altogether, around 11 COVID-19 convalescent patients and several SARS-CoV-2-naive healthy vaccine recipients made up the full study. Cultures from other donors in the study were sequenced using the Oncomine TCR Beta short-read assay on an Illumina iSeq 100. Broad study findings and their caveats: In healthy vaccine recipients, vaccine-induced clones were almost all SARS-CoV-2 mono-reactive, with only 1 of 255 being cross-reactive with common cold coronaviruses. The study was limited by a small number of convalescent patients and lacked early post-infection timepoints. Both infection-induced and vaccine-induced clones contracted markedly at late post-vaccination timepoints, which is consistent with waning T cell responses.

Turning to this clone: Its antigen target is currently unknown. Per-base quality was not reported, and no clone a single base away is much larger than it.

After around eleven days of culture, CD4+ T cells were isolated with the EasySep CD4+ T cell isolation kit. Negative nucleocapsid antibody results before and after vaccination confirmed that the healthy vaccine recipients had no prior SARS-CoV-2 infection. On days 3 and 7, half of the culture medium was replaced with fresh IL-2-containing medium. Unless noted otherwise, every peptide stimulation condition was grown in triplicate wells. Using Ficoll-Paque Plus gradient centrifugation, PBMC were separated from whole blood and then either used fresh or cryopreserved at -140C. The QIAamp micro DNA kit was used to extract genomic DNA from the cultured CD4+ T cells. The library relied on the immunoSEQ multiplex PCR assay. DNA from the cultured and isolated CD4+ T cells underwent TCR beta CDR3 sequencing. Processing in the source paper ran as follows. Non-productive TCR sequences were removed and reads were trimmed to the CDR3 region, keeping CDR3s of at least 7 amino acids. The MANAFEST web app was used to pick out antigen-specific clonotypes by comparing their expansion in peptide wells with that in reference cultures. To count as positive, a clone had to show expansion at FDR<0.05 compared with the reference and with all other wells, an odds ratio above 5, and a frequency above 0.1% in two replicate wells. Clonotypes significantly expanded in SARS-CoV-2 spike wells and in at least one common cold coronavirus spike condition were defined as cross-reactive. Levenshtein distance calculated with the stringdist R package was used to assess CDR3 similarity, and unrooted trees were constructed with ape in R 3.6.1. Entries here come from immuneACCESS through TCRdb and include only in-frame sequences with V and J called. Some clones fail to appear in such tables; in the studies checked, an unresolved V gene covers under half of the shortfall, and the cause of the remainder is unknown. D and trimming come from the DNA, and the V and J calls and clone size come from that table. The sample yields about 72,000 clones; roughly 80% were counted once. Together, the top ten hold roughly 2% of the sample.

Counted from cysteine to phenylalanine, this CDR3 has 13 amino acids. Just CDR3 DNA is preserved here, 39 bases in frame from base 1. From a lookup of the germline V gene, CDR1 and CDR2 are MDHEN and SYDVKM. Between the V and J ends, shortened by 3 bases and 6 bases respectively, the junction contains 11 bases. This material consisted of CD4+ T cells from PBMCs cultured without peptide, taken before COVID-19 vaccination. The V gene is TRBV28 and the J gene is TRBJ1-2; no D gene can be assigned with confidence. The clonotype comes from a human donor who received a COVID-19 vaccine. In nucleotides, the sequence is TGTGCCAGCAGTTTGCCCCAAAGTGATGGCTACACCTTC. Translated, it reads CASSLPQSDGYTF.